This T cell receptor (beta chain) was found in a study of T cell changes during pregnancy in multiple sclerosis. Trimming stripped 6 bases from V and 0 bases from J, with 5 bases between. The CDR3 consists of 12 residues. CDR1 and CDR2 (germline): SEHNR, FQNEAQ (reference sequence). The data were produced by immunoSEQ multiplex PCR, yet TCRdb's version contains in-frame clones alone and is incomplete. This table holds about 93,000 clones, over 80% found once. The J gene is TRBJ1-2, the V gene TRBV7-9; D is unresolved. The sequence was collected from a female donor with multiple sclerosis, enrolled in a pregnancy study. The specimen comprised peripheral blood, sampled after pregnancy. CDR3 amino acids: CASSIANYGYTF. For the CDR3, the DNA is TGTGCCAGCAGTATAGCTAACTATGGCTACACCTTC.